Listed below are T cell receptor beta chains from one sample, sequenced in a study of blood T cell repertoires in COVID-19. The repertoire was sequenced with immunoSEQ multiplex PCR; TCRdb's copy has only in-frame clones and lacks some. The data hold tens of thousands of clones, with about 90% observed a single time. The specimen was peripheral blood. The origin of the receptors is a human donor in a cohort sampled during active COVID-19. CDR3s include the opening cysteine and the closing phenylalanine or tryptophan. D genes are given only for firm matches. Clone size appears in some rows only: once, few, many, or a class for an expanded clone.

size	V	J	D	CDR3	DNA
NA	TRBV27	TRBJ2-5	NA	CASSPPGLGTQYF	TGTGCCAGCAGCCCTCCCGGGTTGGGGACCCAGTACTTC
NA	TRBV9	TRBJ2-3	NA	CASSVLASTDTQYF	TGTGCCAGCAGCGTACTAGCGAGCACAGATACGCAGTATTTT
NA	TRBV27	TRBJ2-7	TRBD1	CASSLYTGDVEQYF	TGTGCCAGCAGTTTATATACAGGGGATGTCGAGCAGTACTTC
NA	TRBV9	TRBJ2-1	TRBD2	CASSQLAGENEQFF	TGTGCCAGCAGCCAACTAGCGGGAGAAAATGAGCAGTTCTTC
NA	TRBV19	TRBJ2-3	TRBD2	CASSINMVTSGSRDTQYF	TGTGCCAGTAGTATAAATATGGTGACTAGCGGGAGTCGGGATACGCAGTATTTT
few	TRBV7-3	TRBJ2-3	NA	CASSRSGTPTDTQYF	TGTGCCAGCAGCAGGTCCGGGACACCCACAGATACGCAGTATTTT
NA	TRBV28	TRBJ1-2	NA	CASSLKGPRGYTF	TGTGCCAGCAGTTTAAAGGGGCCGCGGGGCTACACCTTC
NA	TRBV6-5	TRBJ2-7	NA	CASSYSRGSDYEQYF	TGTGCCAGCAGTTACAGCAGGGGAAGCGACTACGAGCAGTACTTC
NA	TRBV19	TRBJ2-6	TRBD1	CASTRGQGLANVLTF	TGTGCCAGTACTCGGGGACAGGGACTGGCCAACGTCCTGACTTTC
NA	TRBV19	TRBJ2-1	NA	CASMLGVNNEQFF	TGTGCCAGTATGTTGGGAGTGAACAATGAGCAGTTCTTC
NA	TRBV7-2	TRBJ2-7	TRBD2	CASSSYRRGTYEQYF	TGTGCCAGCAGCTCGTACAGGCGGGGGACCTACGAGCAGTACTTC
once	TRBV6-5	TRBJ2-3	NA	CASSYGAAGDTQYF	TGTGCCAGCAGTTATGGGGCGGCTGGGGATACGCAGTATTTT
NA	TRBV6-5	TRBJ2-5	TRBD1	CASRTRDRTKETQYF	TGTGCCAGCAGGACCCGGGACAGGACTAAAGAGACCCAGTACTTC
NA	TRBV11-2	TRBJ2-2	TRBD1	CASSLRQGVFTGELFF	TGTGCCAGCAGCTTAAGACAGGGGGTTTTCACCGGGGAGCTGTTTTTT
NA	TRBV2	TRBJ2-7	TRBD2	CATRLAGVHGSYEQYF	TGTGCCACCCGACTAGCGGGGGTTCACGGCTCCTACGAGCAGTACTTC
NA	TRBV9	TRBJ2-1	NA	CASSAPTSSSYNEQFF	TGTGCCAGCAGCGCTCCAACTAGCTCGTCCTACAATGAGCAGTTCTTC
NA	TRBV11-3	TRBJ2-3	TRBD2	CASSYGTSGRTDTQYF	TGTGCCAGCAGCTACGGGACTAGCGGGAGGACAGATACGCAGTATTTT
NA	TRBV15	TRBJ2-1	NA	CATSRDRPGSSYNEQFF	TGTGCCACCAGCAGAGATCGTCCGGGGAGCTCCTACAATGAGCAGTTCTTC
NA	TRBV21-1	TRBJ2-1	NA	CASSPGELAINEQFF	TGTGCCAGCAGCCCCGGCGAACTAGCGATCAATGAGCAGTTCTTC
NA	TRBV7-6	TRBJ2-7	NA	CASSLVTQSYEQYF	TGTGCCAGCAGCTTAGTGACACAATCCTACGAGCAGTACTTC